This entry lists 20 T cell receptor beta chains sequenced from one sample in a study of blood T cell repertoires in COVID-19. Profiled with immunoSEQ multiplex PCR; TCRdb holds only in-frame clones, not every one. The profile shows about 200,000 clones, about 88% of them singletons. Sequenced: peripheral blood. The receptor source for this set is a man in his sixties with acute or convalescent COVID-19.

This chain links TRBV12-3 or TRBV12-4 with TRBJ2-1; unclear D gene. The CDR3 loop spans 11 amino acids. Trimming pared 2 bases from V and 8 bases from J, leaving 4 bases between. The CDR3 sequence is CASSLRDEQFF. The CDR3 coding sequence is TGTGCCAGCAGTTTACGGGATGAGCAGTTCTTC.

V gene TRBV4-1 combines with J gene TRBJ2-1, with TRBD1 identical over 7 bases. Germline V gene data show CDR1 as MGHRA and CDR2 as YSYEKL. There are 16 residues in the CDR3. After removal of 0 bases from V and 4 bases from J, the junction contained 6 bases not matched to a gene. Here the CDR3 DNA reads TGCGCCAGCAGCCAAGATTTAGGGGGCCCTTACAATGAGCAGTTCTTC. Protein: CASSQDLGGPYNEQFF.

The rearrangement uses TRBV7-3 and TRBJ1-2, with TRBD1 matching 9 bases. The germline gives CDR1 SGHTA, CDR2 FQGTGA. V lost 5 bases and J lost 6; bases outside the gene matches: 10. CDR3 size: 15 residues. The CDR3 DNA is TGTGCCAGCAGCGGAACAGGGGGCGAAAGGCATGGCTACACCTTC. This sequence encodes CASSGTGGERHGYTF.

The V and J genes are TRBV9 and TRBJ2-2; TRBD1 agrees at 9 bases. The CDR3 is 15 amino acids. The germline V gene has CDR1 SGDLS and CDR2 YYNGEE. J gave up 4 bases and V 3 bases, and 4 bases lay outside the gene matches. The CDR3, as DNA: TGTGCCAGCAGCGCAACAGGGGGCCCCACCGGGGAGCTGTTTTTT. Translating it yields CASSATGGPTGELFF.

CDR3 residues: CASSPADREYYGYTF. In DNA form, the CDR3 reads TGTGCCAGCAGCCCCGCCGACAGGGAATACTATGGCTACACCTTC. J is TRBJ1-2 and V is TRBV7-9, with 7 bases fitting TRBD1. With V trimmed by 5 bases and J by 3 bases, 9 bases remained unmatched. This CDR3 region has 15 residues. Germline lookup yields CDR1 SEHNR and CDR2 FQNEAQ (reference sequence).

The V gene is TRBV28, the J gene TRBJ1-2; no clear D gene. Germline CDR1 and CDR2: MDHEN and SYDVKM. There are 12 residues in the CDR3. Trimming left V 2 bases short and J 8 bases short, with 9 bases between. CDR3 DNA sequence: TGTGCCAGCAGTTTAGGTGCGGTGGGCTACACCTTC. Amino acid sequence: CASSLGAVGYTF.

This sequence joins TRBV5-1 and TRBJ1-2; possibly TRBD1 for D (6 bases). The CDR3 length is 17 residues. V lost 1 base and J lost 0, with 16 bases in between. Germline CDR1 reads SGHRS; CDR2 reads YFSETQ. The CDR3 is CASSLLGHLNPNYGYTF. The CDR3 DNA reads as TGCGCCAGCAGCTTGTTGGGACACCTTAACCCTAACTATGGCTACACCTTC.

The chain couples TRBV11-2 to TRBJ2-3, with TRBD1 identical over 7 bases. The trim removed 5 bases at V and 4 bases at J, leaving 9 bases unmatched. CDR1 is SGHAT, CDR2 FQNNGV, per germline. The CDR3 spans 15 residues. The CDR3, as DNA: TGTGCCAGCAGCCCGGGGACAGTCTACCCAGATACGCAGTATTTT. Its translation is CASSPGTVYPDTQYF.

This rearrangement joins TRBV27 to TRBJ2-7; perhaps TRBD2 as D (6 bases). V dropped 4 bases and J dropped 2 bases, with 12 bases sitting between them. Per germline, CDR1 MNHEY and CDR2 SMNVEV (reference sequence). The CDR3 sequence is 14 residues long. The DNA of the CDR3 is TGTGCCAGCAGTTCTCAGACTAGAACCTACGAGCAGTACTTC. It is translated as CASSSQTRTYEQYF.

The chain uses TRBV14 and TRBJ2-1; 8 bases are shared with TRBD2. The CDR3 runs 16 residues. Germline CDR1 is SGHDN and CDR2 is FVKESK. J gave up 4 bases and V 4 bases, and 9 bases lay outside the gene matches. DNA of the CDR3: TGTGCCAGCAGCCCCGAGCGGGGGAAGGGTTACAATGAGCAGTTCTTC. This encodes CASSPERGKGYNEQFF.

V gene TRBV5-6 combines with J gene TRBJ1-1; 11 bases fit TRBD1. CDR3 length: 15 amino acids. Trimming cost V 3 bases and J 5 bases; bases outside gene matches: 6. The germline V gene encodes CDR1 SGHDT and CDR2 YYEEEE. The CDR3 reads CASSSRDRGDTEAFF. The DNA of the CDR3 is TGTGCCAGCAGCTCCCGGGACAGGGGGGATACTGAAGCTTTCTTT. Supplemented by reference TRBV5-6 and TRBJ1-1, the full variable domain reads DAGVTQSPTHLIKTRGQQVTLRCSPKSGHDTVSWYQQALGQGPQFIFQYYEEEERQRGNFPDRFSGHQFPNYSSELNVNALLLGDSALYLCASSSRDRGDTEAFFGQGTRLTVV.

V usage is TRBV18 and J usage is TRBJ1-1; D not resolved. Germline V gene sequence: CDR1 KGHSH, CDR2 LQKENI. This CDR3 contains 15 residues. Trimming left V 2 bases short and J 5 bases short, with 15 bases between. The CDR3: CASSPSPDGRTEAFF. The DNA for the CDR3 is TGTGCCAGCTCACCATCCCCGGATGGGAGGACTGAAGCTTTCTTT. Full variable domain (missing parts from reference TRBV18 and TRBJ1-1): NAGVMQNPRHLVRRRGQEARLRCSPMKGHSHVYWYRQLPEEGLKFMVYLQKENIIDESGMPKERFSAEFPKEGPSILRIQQVVRGDSAAYFCASSPSPDGRTEAFFGQGTRLTVV.

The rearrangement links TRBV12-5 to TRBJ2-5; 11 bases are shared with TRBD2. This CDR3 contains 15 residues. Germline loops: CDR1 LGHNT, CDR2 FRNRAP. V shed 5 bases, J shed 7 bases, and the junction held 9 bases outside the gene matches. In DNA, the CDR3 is TGTGCTAGTGGTCAAACTAGCGGGGGCGGGGGGACCCAGTACTTC. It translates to CASGQTSGGGGTQYF.

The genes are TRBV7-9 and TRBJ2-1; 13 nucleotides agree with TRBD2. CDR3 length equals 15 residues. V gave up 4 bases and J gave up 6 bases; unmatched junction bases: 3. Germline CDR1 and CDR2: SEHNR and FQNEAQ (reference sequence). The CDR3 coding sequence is TGTGCCAGCAGCTCGGGACTAGCGGGGCCCAATGAGCAGTTCTTC. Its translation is CASSSGLAGPNEQFF. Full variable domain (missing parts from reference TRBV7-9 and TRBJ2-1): DTGVSQNPRHKITKRGQNVTFRCDPISEHNRLYWYRQTLGQGPEFLTYFQNEAQLEKSRLLSDRFSAERPKGSFSTLEIQRTEQGDSAMYLCASSSGLAGPNEQFFGPGTRLTVL.

This chain's CDR3 is CASSQTSGGQTQYF. CDR3 DNA sequence: TGCGCCAGCAGCCAGACTAGCGGGGGACAGACCCAGTACTTC. This chain links TRBV5-1 with TRBJ2-5; 12 bases match TRBD2. CDR3 length equals 14 residues. CDR1 and CDR2 (germline): SGHRS, YFSETQ. With V trimmed by 4 bases and J by 6 bases, 4 bases remained unmatched.

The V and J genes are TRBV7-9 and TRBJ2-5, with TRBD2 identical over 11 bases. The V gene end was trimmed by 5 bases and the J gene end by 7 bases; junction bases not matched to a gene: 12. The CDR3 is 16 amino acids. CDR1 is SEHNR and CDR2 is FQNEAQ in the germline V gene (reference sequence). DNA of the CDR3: TGTGCCAGCAGCGGGGAACTAGCGGGGGCTTTGAGGACCCAGTACTTC. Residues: CASSGELAGALRTQYF.

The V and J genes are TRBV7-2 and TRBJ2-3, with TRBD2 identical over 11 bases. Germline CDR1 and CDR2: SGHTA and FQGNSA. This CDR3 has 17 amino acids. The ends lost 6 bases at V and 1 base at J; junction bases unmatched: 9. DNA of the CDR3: TGTGCCAGCAGTCGGGCGGTACTAGCGGGAGGCACAGATACGCAGTATTTT. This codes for CASSRAVLAGGTDTQYF.

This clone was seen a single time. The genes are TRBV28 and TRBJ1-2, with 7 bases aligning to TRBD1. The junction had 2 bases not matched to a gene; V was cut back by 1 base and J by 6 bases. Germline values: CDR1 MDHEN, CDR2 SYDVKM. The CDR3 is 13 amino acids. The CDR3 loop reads CASSLLGGNGYTF. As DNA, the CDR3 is TGTGCCAGCAGTTTATTAGGGGGCAATGGCTACACCTTC.

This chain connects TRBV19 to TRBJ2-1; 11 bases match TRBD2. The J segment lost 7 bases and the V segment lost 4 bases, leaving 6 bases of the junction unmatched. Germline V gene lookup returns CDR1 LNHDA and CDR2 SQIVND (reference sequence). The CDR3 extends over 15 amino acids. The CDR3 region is CASSTVAGGRNEQFF. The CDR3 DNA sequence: TGTGCCAGTAGTACCGTAGCGGGGGGGCGGAATGAGCAGTTCTTC.

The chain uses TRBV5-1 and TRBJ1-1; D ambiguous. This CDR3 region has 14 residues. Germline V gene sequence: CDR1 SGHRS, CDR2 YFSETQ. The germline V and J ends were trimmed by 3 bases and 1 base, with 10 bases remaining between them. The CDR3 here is CASSSTYRNTEAFF. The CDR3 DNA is TGCGCCAGCAGCTCGACCTACAGGAACACTGAAGCTTTCTTT.